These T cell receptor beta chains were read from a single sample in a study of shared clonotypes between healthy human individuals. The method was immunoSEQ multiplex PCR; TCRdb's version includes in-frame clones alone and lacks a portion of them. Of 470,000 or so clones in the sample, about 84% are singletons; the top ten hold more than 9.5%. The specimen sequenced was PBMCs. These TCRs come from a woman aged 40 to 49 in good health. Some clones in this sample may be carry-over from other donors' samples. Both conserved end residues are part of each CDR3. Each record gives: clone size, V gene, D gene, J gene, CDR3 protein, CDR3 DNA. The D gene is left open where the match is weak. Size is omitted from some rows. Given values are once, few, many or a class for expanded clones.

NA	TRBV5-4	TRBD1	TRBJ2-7	CASSHKNYGTDYEQYF	TGTGCCAGCAGTCACAAGAACTACGGGACAGACTACGAGCAGTACTTC
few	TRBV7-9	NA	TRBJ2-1	CASSPPGYEQFF	TGTGCCAGCAGCCCCCCAGGATATGAGCAGTTCTTC
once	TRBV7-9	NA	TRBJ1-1	CASSLEQGRNTEAFF	TGTGCCAGCAGCTTAGAACAGGGACGGAACACTGAAGCTTTCTTT
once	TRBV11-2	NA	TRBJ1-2	CASSLDARGYTF	TGTGCCAGCAGCTTAGACGCCCGAGGCTACACCTTC
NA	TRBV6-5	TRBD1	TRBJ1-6	CASSYSKGQVSPLHF	TGTGCCAGCAGTTACTCGAAGGGACAGGTTTCACCCCTCCACTTT
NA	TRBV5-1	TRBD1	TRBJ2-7	CASSLGDSIYEQYF	TGCGCCAGCAGCTTGGGGGACAGCATCTACGAGCAGTACTTC
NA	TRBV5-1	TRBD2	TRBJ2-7	CASSTTSGGVEQYF	TGCGCCAGTTCTACAACTAGCGGAGGTGTGGAGCAGTACTTC
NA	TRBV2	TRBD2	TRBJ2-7	CASSTLAGENEQYF	TGTGCCAGCAGTACCTTAGCGGGAGAGAACGAGCAGTACTTC
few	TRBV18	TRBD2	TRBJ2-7	CASSPGGSTGGEQYF	TGTGCCAGCTCACCCGGCGGGAGTACCGGAGGAGAGCAGTACTTC
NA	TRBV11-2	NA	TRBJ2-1	CASSLIQGSDEQFF	TGTGCCAGCAGCTTAATCCAGGGGAGCGATGAGCAGTTCTTC
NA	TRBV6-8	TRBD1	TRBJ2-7	CASRKGQGTSYEQYF	TGTGCCAGCAGGAAGGGACAGGGGACCTCCTACGAGCAGTACTTC
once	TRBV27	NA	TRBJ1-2	CASSLGQHGYGYTF	TGTGCCAGCAGTTTAGGACAGCATGGCTATGGCTACACCTTC
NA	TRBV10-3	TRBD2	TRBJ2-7	CAISQGSGATYEQYF	TGTGCCATCAGTCAGGGTAGCGGGGCTACCTACGAGCAGTACTTC
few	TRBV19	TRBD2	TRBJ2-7	CASSYSGRDEQYF	TGTGCCAGTAGTTATAGCGGGAGAGACGAGCAGTACTTC
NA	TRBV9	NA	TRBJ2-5	CASSVAGVVRNQETQYF	TGTGCCAGCAGCGTAGCGGGAGTGGTTCGGAACCAAGAGACCCAGTACTTC
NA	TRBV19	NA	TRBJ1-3	CASSILDRGNTIYF	TGTGCCAGTAGTATCCTCGACCGTGGAAACACCATATATTTT
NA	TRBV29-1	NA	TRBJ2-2	CSDGDAKNRGAVF	TGCAGCGATGGGGACGCAAAAAACCGGGGAGCTGTTTTT
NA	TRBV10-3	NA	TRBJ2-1	CAISQLASNEQFF	TGTGCCATCAGTCAACTGGCAAGCAATGAGCAGTTCTTC
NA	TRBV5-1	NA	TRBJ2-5	CASSLLGGQRETQYF	TGCGCCAGCAGCTTGCTAGGGGGTCAGAGGGAGACCCAGTACTTC
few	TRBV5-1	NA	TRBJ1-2	CASSLPLRSGSQNYGYTF	TGCGCCAGCAGCTTGCCCCTAAGGTCCGGGTCCCAAAACTATGGCTACACCTTC
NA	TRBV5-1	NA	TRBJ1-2	CASSPGTANYGYTF	TGCGCCAGCAGCCCTGGAACAGCTAACTATGGCTACACCTTC
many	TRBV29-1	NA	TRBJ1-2	CSVPLGGLNYGYTF	TGCAGCGTTCCCCTGGGGGGCCTGAACTATGGCTACACCTTC
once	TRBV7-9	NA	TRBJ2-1	CASSLAPEAYNEQFF	TGTGCCAGTAGCTTAGCTCCAGAGGCCTACAATGAGCAGTTCTTC
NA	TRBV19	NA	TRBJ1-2	CASTPPGRGGGYTF	TGTGCCAGTACCCCCCCAGGGCGGGGTGGGGGCTACACCTTC
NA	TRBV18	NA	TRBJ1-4	CASSPSRANEKLFF	TGTGCCAGCTCACCAAGCAGAGCTAATGAAAAACTGTTTTTT
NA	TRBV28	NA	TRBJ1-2	CASRGVERQQKSANYGYTF	TGTGCCAGCAGGGGGGTCGAAAGACAGCAAAAATCTGCTAACTATGGCTACACCTTC
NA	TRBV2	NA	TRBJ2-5	CASSGQGGSYKQYF	TGTGCCAGCAGTGGGCAAGGTGGTTCCTACAAGCAGTACTTC
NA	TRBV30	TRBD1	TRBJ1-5	CAWGTDSNQPQHF	TGTGCCTGGGGGACAGATAGCAATCAGCCCCAACATTTT
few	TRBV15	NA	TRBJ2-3	CATCFGGPTDTQYF	TGTGCCACCTGTTTTGGAGGGCCCACAGATACGCAGTATTTT
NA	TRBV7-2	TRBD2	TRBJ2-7	CASTPSGFSYEQYF	TGTGCCAGCACCCCTAGCGGGTTCTCCTACGAGCAGTACTTC
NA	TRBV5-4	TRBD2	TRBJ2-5	CASSRAGVQETQYF	TGTGCCAGCAGCCGAGCGGGAGTCCAGGAGACCCAGTACTTC
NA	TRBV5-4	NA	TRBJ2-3	CASSSDTDTQYF	TGTGCCAGCAGCTCTGACACAGATACGCAGTATTTT
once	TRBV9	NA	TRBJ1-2	CASSVASAAGGYTF	TGTGCCAGCAGCGTAGCTTCGGCCGCGGGAGGCTACACCTTC
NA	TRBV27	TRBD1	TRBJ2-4	CASSPQGWENIQYF	TGTGCCAGCAGCCCACAGGGGTGGGAGAACATTCAGTACTTC